These 10 T cell receptor beta chains were all obtained from the same sample, sequenced in a study of identical twins. TCRdb reprocessed the 5' RACE reads via MiXCR and lists one record per CDR3 protein. Of roughly 1.6 million distinct CDR3 sequences in the sample, under 35% were seen once. The specimen sequenced was cord blood. All receptors derive from a newborn girl in good health.

Notes on this clonotype: A junction boundary mismatches the germline segment, possibly from a read error. V is TRBV5-1 and J is TRBJ1-1; 8 nucleotides match TRBD1. Germline V lookup: CDR1 SGHRS, CDR2 YFSETQ. The CDR3 contains 14 residues. The chain's CDR3 is CASSSTGVGTEAFF. The DNA for the CDR3 is TGTGCCAGCAGCTCGACAGGGGTTGGCACTGAAGCTTTCTTT.

The genes are TRBV3-1 and TRBJ2-3; D is unclear. Trimming took 0 bases from V and 2 from J, leaving 12 bases between them. CDR1 and CDR2 (germline): LGHDT, YNNKEL (reference sequence). The CDR3 runs to 16 residues. CDR3 sequence: CASSQEAGLLTDTQYF. Written as DNA, the CDR3 is TGTGCCAGCAGCCAAGAAGCAGGCCTTCTCACAGATACGCAGTATTTT.

The chain carries TRBV28 and TRBJ2-1; no clear D. This CDR3 comprises 15 residues. In germline, CDR1 is MDHEN, CDR2 SYDVKM. The V gene lost 3 bases and the J gene lost 5 bases, with 14 bases spanning the gap. The CDR3 DNA reads as TGTGCCAGCAGTTTTCTCGGCTACCCAGACAATGAGCAGTTCTTC. Its translation: CASSFLGYPDNEQFF. Full variable domain (remainder filled in from reference TRBV28 and TRBJ2-1): DVKVTQSSRYLVKRTGEKVFLECVQDMDHENMFWYRQDPGLGLRLIYFSYDVKMKEKGDIPEGYSVSREKKERFSLILESASTNQTSMYLCASSFLGYPDNEQFFGPGTRLTVL.

The sample holds a few counts of this clonotype. The chain uses TRBV12-5 and TRBJ2-5; D is undetermined. The end of the DNA is better explained by TRBJ2-7, so the J call may be wrong. The CDR3 totals 12 residues. The germline V gene has CDR1 LGHNT and CDR2 FRNRAP. CDR3 coding DNA: TGTGCTAGTGGTCCTGGTCTATACGAGCAGTACTTC. This sequence encodes CASGPGLYEQYF.

In its sample, this clonotype was seen many times. A junction end diverges from the germline sequence, so it may reflect a read error. For the CDR3, the DNA is TGTGCCAGCAGGGAGAACACTGAAGCTTTCTTT. Amino acids: CASRENTEAFF. This chain links TRBV5-1 with TRBJ1-1; tentatively, D is TRBD1 (5 bases). CDR1 and CDR2 from the germline V gene are SGHRS and YFSETQ. The CDR3 is 11 amino acids. Based on the CDR3 plus reference TRBV5-1 and TRBJ1-1, the full variable domain is KAGVTQTPRYLIKTRGQQVTLSCSPISGHRSVSWYQQTPGQGLQFLFEYFSETQRNKGNFPGRFSGRQFSNSRSEMNVSTLELGDSALYLCASRENTEAFFGQGTRLTVV.

About this clonotype itself: Just one base apart from a much larger clone, this may be a read error. This sequence joins TRBV29-1 and TRBJ1-2; D may be TRBD1 (6 bases). Deletions cut 2 bases from V and 1 base from J, with 11 bases between. CDR3 length: 14 residues. Germline lookup yields CDR1 SQVTM and CDR2 ANQGSEA. The CDR3, as DNA: TGCAGCGTTGAACCCAGGGGCATTAACTATGGCTACACCTTC. Its protein is CSVEPRGINYGYTF. Complete variable domain (other parts from reference TRBV29-1 and TRBJ1-2): SAVISQKPSRDICQRGTSLTIQCQVDSQVTMMFWYRQQPGQSLTLIATANQGSEATYESGFVIDKFPISRPNLTFSTLTVSNMSPEDSSIYLCSVEPRGINYGYTFGSGTRLTVV.

This clonotype occurred a few times. The V call is TRBV4-1, the J call TRBJ2-5; 9 bases match TRBD1. The V segment lost 3 bases and the J segment 3 bases; nucleotides outside the gene matches: 5. Looked up from germline, CDR1 is MGHRA and CDR2 is YSYEKL. The CDR3 loop spans 15 amino acids. CDR3 sequence reads: CASSHHRDREETQYF. CDR3 bases: TGCGCCAGCAGCCACCACCGGGACAGGGAAGAGACCCAGTACTTC.

This chain uses TRBV4-1 with TRBJ2-3; TRBD2 might be the D (6 bases). This CDR3 spans 13 amino acids. V was cut by 7 bases and J by 6 bases, with 14 bases left in between. Per the germline V gene, CDR1 is MGHRA and CDR2 is YSYEKL. CDR3 residues: CASKEGVQDTQYF. CDR3 nucleotide sequence: TGCGCCAGCAAGGAGGGAGTTCAGGATACGCAGTATTTT.

The rearrangement uses TRBV12-3 or TRBV12-4 and TRBJ1-2; unclear D gene. This CDR3 is built from 14 residues. Trimming pared 3 bases from V and 3 bases from J, leaving 11 bases between. For the CDR3, the DNA is TGTGCCAGCAGTTTTTGGCCGGCCCACTATGGCTACACCTTC. As protein: CASSFWPAHYGYTF.

A few counts support this clonotype. The V gene is TRBV11-1, the J gene TRBJ2-4; D perhaps matches TRBD1 (5 bases). The CDR3 is 14 residues long. The V gene lost 5 bases and the J gene lost 4 bases, with 12 bases spanning the gap. Germline assignment: CDR1 SGHAT and CDR2 FQDESV (reference sequence). This chain's CDR3 is CASSTDIKKNIQYF. The DNA of the CDR3 is TGTGCCAGCAGCACGGACATAAAGAAAAACATTCAGTACTTC. Looking up the rest from reference TRBV11-1 and TRBJ2-4 gives the full variable domain: EAEVAQSPRYKITEKSQAVAFWCDPISGHATLYWYRQILGQGPELLVQFQDESVVDDSQLPKDRFSAERLKGVDSTLKIQPAELGDSAMYLCASSTDIKKNIQYFGAGTRLSVL.